The 8 T cell receptor beta chains below come from one sample, sequenced in a study of T cells in tuberculosis. Here immunoSEQ multiplex PCR was the method, and the copy in TCRdb shows in-frame clones only, minus some. The sample shows some 25,000 clones, 95% to 96% of them seen only once. Sequenced: PBMCs. These receptors all stem from a donor aged 10-29 years with latent tuberculosis or without tuberculosis infection.

V gene TRBV7-6 combines with J gene TRBJ1-1; tentative D call: TRBD1 (5 bases). Germline CDR1 and CDR2: SGHVS and FNYEAQ. Trimming took off 4 bases at V and 0 bases at J, with 6 bases between the two ends. There are 13 residues in the CDR3. The CDR3 protein is CASSWGLNTEAFF. CDR3 sequence (DNA): TGTGCCAGCAGCTGGGGCCTGAACACTGAAGCTTTCTTT.

This chain uses TRBV11-2 with TRBJ2-7, with TRBD2 as a possible D gene (5 bases). Per the germline V gene, CDR1 is SGHAT and CDR2 is FQNNGV. CDR3 size: 14 residues. Trimming pared 3 bases from V and 9 bases from J, leaving 18 bases between. The CDR3 spells CASSLSGLTGVQYV. The CDR3 region has the DNA TGTGCCAGCAGCTTGTCCGGGCTAACCGGGGTGCAGTACGTC.

This clone was observed a handful of times. CDR3 region: CASSRDFNNEQFF. CDR3 coding DNA: TGCGCCAGCAGTCGGGACTTTAACAATGAGCAGTTCTTC. This rearrangement joins TRBV4-1 to TRBJ2-1; D may be TRBD2 (6 bases). The germline V and J ends were trimmed by 6 bases and 5 bases, with 11 bases remaining between them. The CDR3 length is 13 residues. In germline, CDR1 is MGHRA, CDR2 YSYEKL.

The J gene is TRBJ1-1, the V gene TRBV5-6; 8 bases agree with TRBD1. The CDR3 runs to 13 residues. The V and J ends lost 0 bases and 7 bases, in that order; junction bases with no gene match: 2. Germline CDR1 reads SGHDT; CDR2 reads YYEEEE. The CDR3 bases are TGTGCCAGCAGCTTGGGGACAGGGCATGAAGCTTTCTTT. It specifies CASSLGTGHEAFF.

CDR3 residues: CASSQSRGTEAFF. As DNA, the CDR3 is TGTGCCAGCAGCCAATCCAGGGGCACTGAAGCTTTCTTT. The chain carries TRBV14 and TRBJ1-1; D may be TRBD1 (6 bases). Germline assignment: CDR1 SGHDN and CDR2 FVKESK. V lost 2 bases to trimming and J lost 4 bases, with 8 bases between them. The CDR3 spans 13 residues.

CDR3 region: CASSLAESQETQYF. Written as DNA, the CDR3 is TGCGCCAGCAGCTTGGCCGAGAGTCAAGAGACCCAGTACTTC. The chain combines TRBV5-1 with TRBJ2-5; no definite D call. This CDR3 contains 14 residues. Germline values: CDR1 SGHRS, CDR2 YFSETQ. Trimming shortened V by 0 bases and J by 2 bases, and 8 bases separated the two germline ends.

V usage is TRBV7-3 and J usage is TRBJ2-3; the match to TRBD2 covers 12 bases. The CDR3 sequence is 16 residues long. V shed 2 bases, J shed 6 bases, and the junction held 6 bases outside the gene matches. Germline V gene data show CDR1 as SGHTA and CDR2 as FQGTGA. The CDR3 region is CASSLDLAGGFDTQYF. CDR3 nucleotide sequence: TGTGCCAGCAGCTTAGATCTAGCGGGGGGGTTCGATACGCAGTATTTT.

CDR3 in amino acids: CASSVFGYSTDTQYF. The CDR3 coding sequence is TGTGCCAGCAGCGTATTCGGGTATAGCACAGATACGCAGTATTTT. This chain joins TRBV9 and TRBJ2-3; D gene unclear. The CDR3 is 15 residues long. V lost 1 base, J lost 0 bases, and 9 bases lay in between. Germline-derived CDR1 and CDR2 are SGDLS and YYNGEE.